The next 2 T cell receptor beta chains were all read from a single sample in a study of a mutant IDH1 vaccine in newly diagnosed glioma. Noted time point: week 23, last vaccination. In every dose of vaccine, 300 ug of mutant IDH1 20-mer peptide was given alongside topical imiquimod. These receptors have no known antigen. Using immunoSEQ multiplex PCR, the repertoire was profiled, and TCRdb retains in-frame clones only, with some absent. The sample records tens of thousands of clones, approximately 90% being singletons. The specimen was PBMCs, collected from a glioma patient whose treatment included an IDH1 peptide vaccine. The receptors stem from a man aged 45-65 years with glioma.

The CDR3 DNA is TGCGCCAGCCGCTGGGGCACTAGCAGCGGAACCAACCAAGAGACCCAGTACTTC. Its translation is CASRWGTSSGTNQETQYF. The V gene is TRBV5-1, the J gene TRBJ2-5; TRBD2 might be the D (6 bases). Germline-derived CDR1 and CDR2 are SGHRS and YFSETQ. Trimming shortened V by 7 bases and J by 0 bases, and 25 bases separated the two germline ends. The CDR3 covers 18 residues.

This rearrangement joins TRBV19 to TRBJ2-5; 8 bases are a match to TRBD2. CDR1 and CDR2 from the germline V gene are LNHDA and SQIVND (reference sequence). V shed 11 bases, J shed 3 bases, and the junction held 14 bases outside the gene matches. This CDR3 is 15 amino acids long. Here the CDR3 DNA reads TGTGCCGTAAGCAGAAGCGGGAGAAGGGAAGAGACCCAGTACTTC. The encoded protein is CAVSRSGRREETQYF.